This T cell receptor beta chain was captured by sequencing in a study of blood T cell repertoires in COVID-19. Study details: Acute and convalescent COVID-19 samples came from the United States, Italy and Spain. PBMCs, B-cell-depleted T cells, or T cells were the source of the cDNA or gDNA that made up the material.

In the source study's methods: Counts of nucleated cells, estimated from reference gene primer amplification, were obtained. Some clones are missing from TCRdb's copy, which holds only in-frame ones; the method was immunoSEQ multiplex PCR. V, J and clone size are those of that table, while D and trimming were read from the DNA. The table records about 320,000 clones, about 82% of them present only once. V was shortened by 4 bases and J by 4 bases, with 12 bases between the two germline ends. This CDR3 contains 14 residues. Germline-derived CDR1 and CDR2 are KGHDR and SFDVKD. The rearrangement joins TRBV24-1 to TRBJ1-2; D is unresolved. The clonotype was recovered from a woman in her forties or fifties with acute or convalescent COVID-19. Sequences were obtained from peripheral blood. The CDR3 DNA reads TGTGCCACCAGTGAGCAGACCTGGAGCTATGGCTACACCTTC. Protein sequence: CATSEQTWSYGYTF.